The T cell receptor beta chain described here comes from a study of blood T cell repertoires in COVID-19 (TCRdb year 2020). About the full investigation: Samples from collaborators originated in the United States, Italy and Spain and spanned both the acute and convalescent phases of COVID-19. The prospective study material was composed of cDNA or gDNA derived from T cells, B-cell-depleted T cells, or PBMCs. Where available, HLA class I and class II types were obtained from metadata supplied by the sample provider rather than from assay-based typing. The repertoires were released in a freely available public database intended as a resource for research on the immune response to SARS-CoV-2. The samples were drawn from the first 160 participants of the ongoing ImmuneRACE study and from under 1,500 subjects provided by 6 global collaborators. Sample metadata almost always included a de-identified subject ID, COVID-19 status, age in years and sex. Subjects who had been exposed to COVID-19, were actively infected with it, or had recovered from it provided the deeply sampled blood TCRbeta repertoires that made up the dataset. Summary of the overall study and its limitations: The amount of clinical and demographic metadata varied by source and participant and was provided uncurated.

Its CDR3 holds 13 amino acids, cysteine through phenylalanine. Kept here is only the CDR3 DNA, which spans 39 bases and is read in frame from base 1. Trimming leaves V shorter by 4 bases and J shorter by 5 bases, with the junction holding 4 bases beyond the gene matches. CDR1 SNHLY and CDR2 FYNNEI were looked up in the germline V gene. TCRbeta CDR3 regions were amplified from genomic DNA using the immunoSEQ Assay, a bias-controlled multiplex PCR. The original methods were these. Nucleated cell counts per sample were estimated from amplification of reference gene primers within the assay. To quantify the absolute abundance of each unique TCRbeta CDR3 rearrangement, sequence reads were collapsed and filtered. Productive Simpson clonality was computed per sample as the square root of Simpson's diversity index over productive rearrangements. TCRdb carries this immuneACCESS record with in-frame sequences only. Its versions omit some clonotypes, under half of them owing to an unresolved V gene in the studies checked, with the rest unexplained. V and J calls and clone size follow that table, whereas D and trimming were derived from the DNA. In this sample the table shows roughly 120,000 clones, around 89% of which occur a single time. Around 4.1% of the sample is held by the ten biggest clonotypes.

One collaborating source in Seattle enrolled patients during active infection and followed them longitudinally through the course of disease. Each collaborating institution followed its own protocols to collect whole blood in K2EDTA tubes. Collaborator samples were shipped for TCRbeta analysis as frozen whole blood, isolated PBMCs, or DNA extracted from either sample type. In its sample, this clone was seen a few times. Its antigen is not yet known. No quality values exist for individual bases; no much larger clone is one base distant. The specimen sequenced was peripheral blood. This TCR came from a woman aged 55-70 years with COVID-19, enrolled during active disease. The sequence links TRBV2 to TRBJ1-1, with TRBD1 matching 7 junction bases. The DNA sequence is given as TGTGCCAGCAGTGGAGGGGGCAGGACTGAAGCTTTCTTT. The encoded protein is CASSGGGRTEAFF.